The 9 T cell receptor beta chains below come from one sample, sequenced in a study of blood T cell repertoires in COVID-19. The method was immunoSEQ multiplex PCR; TCRdb's version includes in-frame clones alone and lacks a portion of them. Altogether 200,000 to 300,000 clones are present, more than 85% being singletons, with the ten largest covering 2.5% to 3%. The sample comprised peripheral blood. The receptors were sampled from a person aged 18-35 years with COVID-19, enrolled during active disease.

CDR3 sequence: CASSPQTGTGEENIQYF. CDR3 DNA sequence: TGTGCCAGCAGCCCACAAACGGGGACAGGGGAGGAAAACATTCAGTACTTC. The chain combines TRBV9 with TRBJ2-4; 10 bases are a match to TRBD1. The CDR3 runs to 17 residues. Germline V gene lookup returns CDR1 SGDLS and CDR2 YYNGEE. Trimming cost V 4 bases and J 5 bases; bases outside gene matches: 12.

V is TRBV29-1 and J is TRBJ2-7, with 7 bases lining up with TRBD1. Germline assignment: CDR1 SQVTM and CDR2 ANQGSEA. Trimming at V came to 6 bases and at J to 2 bases, leaving 10 bases not matched to a gene. This CDR3 has 14 residues. The CDR3 spells CSVGQAAKAYEQYF. CDR3 nucleotide sequence: TGCAGCGTCGGACAGGCTGCAAAAGCCTACGAGCAGTACTTC.

This sequence joins TRBV5-1 and TRBJ2-5, with 8 bases identical to TRBD2. This CDR3 has 16 residues. Germline V gene lookup returns CDR1 SGHRS and CDR2 YFSETQ. J gave up 2 bases and V 4 bases, and 10 bases lay outside the gene matches. CDR3 amino acids: CASSMLAGSSQETQYF. In nucleotides, the CDR3 is TGCGCCAGCAGCATGCTAGCGGGCTCATCGCAAGAGACCCAGTACTTC. Complete variable domain (other parts from reference TRBV5-1 and TRBJ2-5): KAGVTQTPRYLIKTRGQQVTLSCSPISGHRSVSWYQQTPGQGLQFLFEYFSETQRNKGNFPGRFSGRQFSNSRSEMNVSTLELGDSALYLCASSMLAGSSQETQYFGPGTRLLVL.

DNA for the CDR3: TGTGCCACCAGTGATCGGGGGGAGACCCAGTACTTC. This gives the protein CATSDRGETQYF. The chain couples TRBV24-1 to TRBJ2-5, with D possibly TRBD2 on 6 matching bases. In germline, CDR1 is KGHDR, CDR2 SFDVKD. With 3 bases removed from V and 5 bases from J, the gap between germline ends came to 6 bases. This CDR3 comprises 12 residues.

The chain's CDR3 is CASSYDSHTQYF. For the CDR3, the DNA is TGTGCCAGCAGTTACGACTCGCATACGCAGTATTTT. The chain couples TRBV6-5 to TRBJ2-3; D is unclear. Germline V gene sequence: CDR1 MNHEY, CDR2 SVGAGI. The V end was cut by 2 bases, the J end by 7 bases, with 7 bases between. The CDR3 is 12 amino acids.

The chain uses TRBV9 and TRBJ1-2; D might be TRBD1 (5 bases). Germline V gene lookup returns CDR1 SGDLS and CDR2 YYNGEE. The CDR3 has 13 residues. Trimming took 9 bases from V and 4 from J, leaving 16 bases between them. CDR3 nucleotide sequence: TGTGCCACCGGGGATGGGGGGTCCTATGGCTACACCTTC. Amino acid sequence: CATGDGGSYGYTF.

The chain recombines TRBV6-5 with TRBJ2-7; 9 bases align to TRBD2. The CDR3 has 14 amino acids. Germline loops: CDR1 MNHEY, CDR2 SVGAGI. Trimming cost V 6 bases and J 4 bases; bases outside gene matches: 7. The CDR3 region has the DNA TGTGCCAGCAGCCCCTTTAGCGGGAGTTACGAGCAGTACTTC. Protein product: CASSPFSGSYEQYF.

This chain uses TRBV19 with TRBJ2-2; 11 positions agree with TRBD1. The CDR3 has 13 residues. Germline values: CDR1 LNHDA, CDR2 SQIVND (reference sequence). CDR3 region: CAVGQGAGGELFF. The DNA for the CDR3 is TGTGCAGTCGGACAGGGGGCTGGCGGGGAGCTGTTTTTT.

This clone was seen just once. J is TRBJ2-5 and V is TRBV11-2; 8 nucleotides align to TRBD2. V lost 5 bases, J lost 7 bases, and 6 bases stayed unmatched. This CDR3 comprises 13 residues. The germline V gene has CDR1 SGHAT and CDR2 FQNNGV. The CDR3, as DNA: TGTGCCAGCAGCAAGGGACTAGAAGTGACCCAGTACTTC. It specifies CASSKGLEVTQYF.